The 29 T cell receptor beta chains given below trace back to one sample, sequenced in a study of blood T cell repertoires in COVID-19. TCRdb's copy holds only in-frame clones and misses some; the assay was immunoSEQ multiplex PCR. This table has more than 300,000 clones, approximately 89% appearing once. The specimen was peripheral blood. Receptors originate from a woman aged 18-29 years who had recovered from COVID-19.

V gene TRBV5-4 combines with J gene TRBJ2-6; D gene uncertain. Germline V gives CDR1 SGHNT, CDR2 YYREEE (reference sequence). With 0 bases removed from V and 0 bases from J, the gap between germline ends came to 7 bases. This CDR3 is 16 amino acids long. CDR3 residues: CASSLGRRSGANVLTF. CDR3 DNA sequence: TGTGCCAGCAGCTTGGGCAGGCGCTCTGGGGCCAACGTCCTGACTTTC.

This rearrangement joins TRBV2 to TRBJ2-7; 8 bases match TRBD2. Looked up from germline, CDR1 is SNHLY and CDR2 is FYNNEI. This CDR3 is built from 15 residues. J gave up 0 bases and V 8 bases, and 9 bases lay outside the gene matches. The CDR3: CASERSGRASYEQYV. The CDR3 DNA reads TGTGCCAGCGAGAGAAGCGGGAGAGCCTCCTACGAGCAGTACGTC.

The gene calls are TRBV7-2 and TRBJ1-2, with D hard to call. Trimming removed 1 base from V and 4 bases from J, with 16 bases in between. In germline, CDR1 is SGHTA, CDR2 FQGNSA. The CDR3 is 16 amino acids. The CDR3 spells CASSLDSLNFIYGYTF. Here the CDR3 DNA reads TGTGCCAGCAGCTTAGACAGCCTGAACTTTATCTATGGCTACACCTTC.

The chain couples TRBV19 to TRBJ1-5; 7 bases agree with TRBD1. The CDR3 is 15 amino acids. Germline lookup yields CDR1 LNHDA and CDR2 SQIVND (reference sequence). V gave up 4 bases and J gave up 2 bases; unmatched junction bases: 5. The DNA for the CDR3 is TGTGCCAGTAGTACATACAGGGGCGGCAATCAGCCCCAGCATTTT. It yields the protein CASSTYRGGNQPQHF.

V usage is TRBV6-6 and J usage is TRBJ2-1, with 8 bases aligning to TRBD1. This CDR3 has 16 residues. Losses at the gene ends were 0 bases for V and 9 bases for J; bases not matched to a gene: 10. Germline CDR1 is MNHNY and CDR2 is SVGAGI (reference sequence). The CDR3 region is CASSYSSPQGAGEQFF. The CDR3, as DNA: TGTGCCAGCAGTTACTCGAGTCCGCAGGGGGCAGGTGAGCAGTTCTTC.

V usage is TRBV30 and J usage is TRBJ1-2; no reliable D call. The CDR3 length is 18 residues. The V end lost 2 bases, the J end lost 3 bases, and 25 bases lay between the germline ends. In germline, CDR1 is GTSNPN, CDR2 SVGIG (reference sequence). The CDR3: CAWSTRPGSAEAYYGYTF. Here the CDR3 DNA reads TGTGCCTGGAGTACGAGACCGGGGTCAGCGGAGGCATACTATGGCTACACCTTC.

The chain combines TRBV6-2 or TRBV6-3 with TRBJ2-5; D uncertain. This CDR3 contains 13 residues. CDR1 is MNHEY, CDR2 SVGEGT, per germline. Trimming removed 3 bases at V and 4 bases at J, with 9 bases between. CDR3 nucleotides: TGTGCCAGCAGTTATCGGTCCCCAGAGACCCAGTACTTC. It specifies CASSYRSPETQYF.

The rearrangement joins TRBV24-1 to TRBJ2-3; no firm D call. Germline-derived CDR1 and CDR2 are KGHDR and SFDVKD. Trimming pared 0 bases from V and 4 bases from J, leaving 4 bases between. CDR3 length equals 13 residues. The CDR3 bases are TGTGCCACCAGTGATTTGATATCAGATACGCAGTATTTT. Translating it yields CATSDLISDTQYF.

The V call is TRBV27, the J call TRBJ1-4; no reliable D call. Germline lookup yields CDR1 MNHEY and CDR2 SMNVEV (reference sequence). V was trimmed by 5 bases and J by 4 bases, leaving 14 bases between them. The CDR3 runs to 15 residues. Written as DNA, the CDR3 is TGTGCCAGCAGTCAAACCGGGTCCCTTAATGAAAAACTGTTTTTT. Translating it yields CASSQTGSLNEKLFF.

The rearrangement links TRBV6-5 to TRBJ2-3; TRBD1 matches at 7 bases. Losses at the gene ends were 8 bases for V and 1 base for J; bases not matched to a gene: 6. The CDR3 is 14 amino acids. Germline-derived CDR1 and CDR2 are MNHEY and SVGAGI. CDR3 nucleotides: TGTGCCAGCGATGACAGGGCCGGCACAGATACGCAGTATTTT. This codes for CASDDRAGTDTQYF.

The genes are TRBV23-1 and TRBJ2-7; TRBD1 is a possible D gene (5 bases). TRBV23-1 is an open reading frame, and its role is uncertain. With 0 bases removed from V and 6 bases from J, the gap between germline ends came to 18 bases. The CDR3 spans 16 residues. Written as DNA, the CDR3 is TGCGCCAGCAGTCAATCTAAGCCAGGGCGTTGGATCGAGCAGTACGTC. Encoded protein: CASSQSKPGRWIEQYV.

This clone was counted ten times or more. The chain combines TRBV6-6 with TRBJ1-5; 7 positions match TRBD1. CDR3 length equals 14 residues. The J segment lost 6 bases and the V segment lost 0 bases, leaving 2 bases of the junction unmatched. The germline V gene encodes CDR1 MNHNY and CDR2 SVGAGI (reference sequence). The CDR3 region has the DNA TGTGCCAGCAGTTACTCGACAGGGAGTCAGCCCCAGCATTTT. This encodes CASSYSTGSQPQHF.

A single count supports this clone. The rearrangement links TRBV28 to TRBJ2-7; a weak D match, TRBD2 (5 bases). CDR3 size: 15 residues. The germline CDR1 and CDR2 sequences are MDHEN and SYDVKM. The V end lost 5 bases, the J end lost 0 bases, and 14 bases lay between the germline ends. CDR3 sequence: CASSPLRGSSYEQYV. CDR3 bases: TGTGCCAGCAGTCCACTCCGAGGGAGCTCCTACGAGCAGTACGTC.

The table lists this clone with a count of one. The chain has TRBV4-1 and TRBJ2-3, with 10 bases lining up with TRBD2. This CDR3 has 17 amino acids. CDR1 and CDR2 (germline): MGHRA, YSYEKL. V shed 4 bases, J shed 3 bases, and the junction held 10 bases outside the gene matches. DNA for the CDR3: TGCGCCAGCAGCCTCCCCCCTAGCGGGAGTTCAACAGATACGCAGTATTTT. The encoded protein is CASSLPPSGSSTDTQYF.

This clone came up once. This rearrangement joins TRBV28 to TRBJ1-2; 7 bases match TRBD1. CDR1 and CDR2 (germline): MDHEN, SYDVKM. Trimming at V came to 6 bases and at J to 5 bases, leaving 6 bases not matched to a gene. The CDR3 is made up of 13 amino acids. Here the CDR3 reads CASRPGQVYGYTF. CDR3 bases: TGTGCCAGCAGGCCCGGACAGGTATATGGCTACACCTTC.

This clone was detected once. V gene TRBV5-1 combines with J gene TRBJ1-1; no clear D gene. CDR1 is SGHRS, CDR2 YFSETQ, per germline. CDR3 size: 14 residues. Between the trimmed V and J ends, which lost 4 bases and 7 bases, there was a span of 17 bases. CDR3 coding DNA: TGCGCCAGCAGCATGTACAGCGGGCACCATGAAGCTTTCTTT. The encoded protein is CASSMYSGHHEAFF.

The rearrangement joins TRBV5-1 to TRBJ2-5; 9 bases line up with TRBD2. Germline trimming cut 4 bases from V and 2 bases from J; bases unmatched to any gene: 3. CDR1 is SGHRS, CDR2 YFSETQ, per germline. The CDR3 spans 14 residues. The CDR3 sequence: CASSRTSDQETQYF. The CDR3 nucleotides are TGCGCCAGCAGCAGGACTAGCGATCAAGAGACCCAGTACTTC.

The chain combines TRBV11-3 with TRBJ1-2; TRBD1 might be the D (5 bases). Trimming took off 0 bases at V and 6 bases at J, with 8 bases between the two ends. Germline CDR1 is SGHNT and CDR2 is YENEEA. The CDR3 consists of 13 residues. The CDR3 reads CASSLDRDHGYTF. Written as DNA, the CDR3 is TGTGCCAGCAGCTTAGACAGGGATCATGGCTACACCTTC.

The rearrangement links TRBV6-6 to TRBJ1-5; 7 bases fit TRBD1. V trimming: 7 bases; J trimming: 7 bases; junction bases outside the gene matches: 13. Germline V gene sequence: CDR1 MNHNY, CDR2 SVGAGI (reference sequence). CDR3 size: 15 residues. CDR3 in amino acids: CASTTNPDRNQPQHF. DNA for the CDR3: TGTGCCAGCACCACGAATCCGGACAGGAACCAGCCCCAGCATTTT.

The gene calls are TRBV11-3 and TRBJ2-1; no clear D. This CDR3 spans 16 amino acids. The germline gives CDR1 SGHNT, CDR2 YENEEA. V lost 4 bases and J lost 0, with 13 bases in between. CDR3 residues: CASSSFGSSSYNEQFF. CDR3 sequence (DNA): TGTGCCAGCAGCTCTTTCGGTAGTAGCTCCTACAATGAGCAGTTCTTC.

The chain couples TRBV3-1 (or the pseudogene TRBV3-2) to TRBJ1-2; 8 nucleotides match TRBD1. This CDR3 has 15 residues. Looked up from germline, CDR1 is LGHDT and CDR2 is YNNKEL (reference sequence). V shed 3 bases and J 2 bases; nucleotides not matched to a gene: 5. The CDR3 nucleotides read TGTGCCAGCAGCCACAACAGGGGGTACAACTATGGCTACACCTTC. Its translation is CASSHNRGYNYGYTF.

CDR3 amino acids: CASSQVEGGQGGGYTF. The CDR3 bases are TGCGCCAGCAGCCAAGTGGAGGGCGGACAGGGGGGAGGCTACACCTTC. This chain links TRBV4-1 with TRBJ1-2; 10 bases align to TRBD1. CDR1 is MGHRA and CDR2 is YSYEKL in the germline V gene. The CDR3 spans 16 residues. Unmatched junction bases numbered 10, after V lost 1 base and J lost 8 bases.

The rearrangement links TRBV6-5 to TRBJ1-2, with D possibly TRBD1 on 6 matching bases. CDR1 MNHEY and CDR2 SVGAGI come from the germline V gene. V lost 6 bases to trimming and J lost 7 bases, with 18 bases between them. This CDR3 spans 14 amino acids. CDR3 DNA: TGTGCCAGCAGGGTACAGGGACTATTCCCTGGCTACACCTTC. This codes for CASRVQGLFPGYTF.

The rearrangement uses TRBV7-9 and TRBJ1-2; D is possibly TRBD1 (5 bases). V lost 2 bases and J 8 bases, leaving 15 bases between the germline ends. CDR1 is SEHNR, CDR2 FQNEAQ, per germline (reference sequence). The CDR3 totals 14 residues. This CDR3 is CASSLSAGEGGYTF. CDR3 nucleotides: TGTGCCAGCAGCTTATCGGCGGGGGAAGGCGGCTACACCTTC. The variable domain in full, with the rest retrieved from reference TRBV7-9 and TRBJ1-2, is DTGVSQNPRHKITKRGQNVTFRCDPISEHNRLYWYRQTLGQGPEFLTYFQNEAQLEKSRLLSDRFSAERPKGSFSTLEIQRTEQGDSAMYLCASSLSAGEGGYTFGSGTRLTVV.

V and J are TRBV10-3 and TRBJ1-5; D gene uncertain. The CDR3 has 13 amino acids. Germline V gene data show CDR1 as ENHRY and CDR2 as SYGVKD. V was shortened by 10 bases and J by 0 bases, with 10 bases between the two germline ends. As DNA, the CDR3 is TGTGCCACCACCGGCGGTAGCAATCAGCCCCAGCATTTT. Translated: CATTGGSNQPQHF.

The rearrangement uses TRBV28 and TRBJ1-5, with D unresolved. CDR3 length: 12 residues. V was shortened by 6 bases and J by 6 bases, with 9 bases between the two germline ends. CDR1 and CDR2 from the germline V gene are MDHEN and SYDVKM. Here the CDR3 reads CASSRGVQPQHF. CDR3 sequence (DNA): TGTGCCAGCAGCCGTGGAGTTCAGCCCCAGCATTTT.

V is TRBV11-2 and J is TRBJ2-2; 7 bases are a match to TRBD2. From germline, CDR1 is SGHAT and CDR2 FQNNGV. The CDR3 runs 16 residues. Trimming cost V 5 bases and J 2 bases; bases outside gene matches: 8. CDR3 coding DNA: TGTGCCAGCAGCCTCACTAGCGTCGGAAACACCGGGGAGCTGTTTTTT. This encodes CASSLTSVGNTGELFF.

J is TRBJ2-7 and V is TRBV6-4; TRBD1 matches 8 bases. CDR1 is MRHNA and CDR2 is SNTAGT in the germline V gene. The CDR3 extends over 13 amino acids. The ends lost 6 bases at V and 2 bases at J; junction bases unmatched: 3. This CDR3 is CASRQGGTYEQYV. The DNA of the CDR3 is TGTGCCAGCAGACAGGGGGGTACCTACGAGCAGTACGTC.

The chain is built from TRBV6-5 and TRBJ2-3, with D tentatively TRBD2 (6 bases). Looked up from germline, CDR1 is MNHEY and CDR2 is SVGAGI. V lost 7 bases, J lost 2 bases, and 13 bases lay in between. The CDR3 is 14 amino acids. In DNA, the CDR3 is TGTGCCAGCAAACGGGAGCCGAACACAGATACGCAGTATTTT. The encoded protein is CASKREPNTDTQYF.